In this sample, the clone carrying this T cell receptor (beta chain) turned up once. Its antigen remains unknown. The data derive from a study of a mutant IDH1 vaccine in newly diagnosed glioma. About the research overall: Patients were started on vaccination 4-6 weeks after radiotherapy alone, or with temozolomide cycles. Those enrolled had earlier been treated with radiotherapy, temozolomide, or both, mostly both.

CDR1 is WNHNN, CDR2 SYGVQD, per germline (reference sequence). Trimming pared 2 bases from V and 0 bases from J, leaving 11 bases between. CDR3 length: 17 amino acids. The time point is: week 35, safety follow-up. Alongside topical imiquimod, each dose of vaccine comprised 300 ug of mutant IDH1 20-mer peptide. Each donor presented with a new WHO grade 3 or 4 astrocytoma that tested IDH1-mutant and showed ATRX loss. Assay: immunoSEQ multiplex PCR; the TCRdb copy retains only in-frame clones and omits some. The table records more than 60,000 clones, about 73% of them present only once. Sequences were derived from PBMCs, sampled from a glioma patient whose treatment included an IDH1 peptide vaccine. V gene TRBV10-1 combines with J gene TRBJ2-6; TRBD2 might be the D (6 bases). The sequence was obtained from a man aged 45-65 years with glioma. CDR3 protein: CASSEGRSSSGANVLTF. The CDR3 nucleotides read TGCGCCAGCAGTGAGGGGAGGTCAAGCTCTGGGGCCAACGTCCTGACTTTC.